The table lists the clone carrying this T cell receptor beta chain with a few counts. Its antigen is as yet unknown. All of the isolated RNA was reverse transcribed, so expressed TCRB transcripts were sequenced. Clones were sequenced by immunoSEQ multiplex PCR, and TCRdb holds only the in-frame ones, with some missing. Here the sample spans more than 150,000 clones, 9% being singletons. Looked up from germline, CDR1 is SNHLY and CDR2 is FYNNEI. The CDR3 length is 13 residues. The junction had 8 bases not matched to a gene; V was cut back by 6 bases and J by 9 bases. The data derive from a study of beta chain features in type 1 diabetes. Study results and caveats: Among patients with Type 1 diabetes, TCRB CDR3s were moderately but significantly shorter in every one of the four CD4+ subsets. A closer apparent resemblance between naive, central memory and Treg TCRB repertoires was seen in patients than in healthy donors. High TCR expression in some cells could lead to their over-representation in cDNA sequencing.

The specimen sequenced was central memory CD4+ T cells from blood. This rearrangement joins TRBV2 to TRBJ2-3, with 8 bases that match TRBD2. The clonotype was recovered from a woman aged 25 to 39 with type 1 diabetes. The CDR3 DNA follows: TGTGCCAGCAGGGGGACTAGGGCATGGACGCAGTATTTT. As protein: CASRGTRAWTQYF. The complete variable domain, with remaining parts taken from reference TRBV2 and TRBJ2-3, reads EPEVTQTPSHQVTQMGQEVILRCVPISNHLYFYWYRQILGQKVEFLVSFYNNEISEKSEIFDDQFSVERPDGSNFTLKIRSTKLEDSAMYFCASRGTRAWTQYFGPGTRLTVL.